Listed below are T cell receptor beta chains from one sample, sequenced in a study of metastatic and nonmetastatic thyroid tumors. TCRdb reanalyzed the PCR reads with MiXCR. The sample contains 16,000 or so clones, roughly 24% of which appear only once. Sequencing was carried out using tumor tissue. These receptors were obtained from a female donor with papillary thyroid cancer or a benign thyroid nodule (not recorded which). Some clones in this sample may be carry-over from other donors' samples. Each CDR3 is given with its conserved first and last residue. The D gene is left open where the match is weak. Clone sizes are given selectively: once, few, many, or a class where the clone is expanded.

few | TRBJ2-1 | . | TRBV29-1 | 18 | CSVEGWGSWAGSYNEQFF | TGCAGCGTTGAGGGGTGGGGCAGTTGGGCCGGCTCCTACAATGAGCAGTTCTTC
many | TRBJ1-5 | . | TRBV19 | 14 | CASSRDGNNQPQHF | TGTGCCAGTAGCCGGGACGGGAATAATCAGCCCCAGCATTTT
many | TRBJ2-7 | . | TRBV5-6 | 12 | CASSRGNDEQYF | TGTGCCAGCAGCCGGGGGAACGACGAGCAGTACTTC
medium-sized | TRBJ1-6 | . | TRBV6-1 | 16 | CASSPQFRAGNSPLHF | TGTGCCAGCAGTCCTCAATTCCGGGCCGGGAATTCACCCCTCCACTTT
few | TRBJ1-6 | TRBD1 | TRBV20-1 | 16 | CSANPGTGGYNSPLHF | TGCAGTGCTAATCCCGGGACAGGGGGCTATAATTCACCCCTCCACTTT
. | TRBJ2-7 | TRBD1 | TRBV28 | 18 | CASSLPGTGGGGFYEQYF | TGTGCCAGCAGTTTACCCGGGACAGGGGGTGGGGGCTTCTACGAGCAGTACTTC
. | TRBJ2-7 | . | TRBV20-1 | 13 | CSASLGRTYEQYF | TGCAGTGCTAGCTTGGGGAGGACCTACGAGCAGTACTTC
medium-sized | TRBJ2-3 | TRBD1 | TRBV6-1 | 14 | CASSEGQGADTQYF | TGTGCCAGCAGTGAAGGACAGGGGGCAGATACGCAGTATTTT
many | TRBJ2-2 | TRBD2 | TRBV7-2 | 16 | CASSLAAGGGTGELFF | TGTGCCAGCAGCTTAGCAGCGGGAGGAGGTACCGGGGAGCTGTTTTTT
medium-sized | TRBJ1-1 | TRBD1 | TRBV11-2 | 14 | CASSGSRGHLRAFF | TGTGCCAGCAGCGGCTCTAGGGGGCACTTGCGAGCTTTCTTT
many | TRBJ2-2 | . | TRBV6-4 | 14 | CASSAAPGTGELFF | TGTGCCAGCAGTGCTGCACCAGGTACCGGGGAGCTGTTTTTT
few | TRBJ1-1 | TRBD1 | TRBV12-3/TRBV12-4 | 15 | CASSRRTGADTEAFF | TGTGCCAGCAGTCGGAGAACAGGGGCAGACACTGAAGCTTTCTTT
once | TRBJ1-1 | . | TRBV20-1 | 14 | CSAKYPGVGTEAFF | TGCAGTGCTAAATATCCAGGGGTTGGGACTGAAGCTTTCTTT
many | TRBJ1-1 | . | TRBV27 | 14 | CASSPLTGNTEAFF | TGTGCCAGCAGTCCTCTAACGGGGAACACTGAAGCTTTCTTT
. | TRBJ2-3 | TRBD2 | TRBV18 | 13 | CASSPPAGNTQYF | TGTGCCAGCTCACCACCAGCGGGAAATACGCAGTATTTT
. | TRBJ2-7 | TRBD2 | TRBV11-2 | 16 | CASSLVGLVIPSKQYF | TGTGCCAGCAGCTTAGTGGGACTAGTGATCCCATCCAAGCAGTACTTC
medium-sized | TRBJ1-1 | TRBD1 | TRBV14 | 16 | CASSQAPDRGDTEAFF | TGTGCCAGCAGCCAAGCCCCGGACAGGGGGGACACTGAAGCTTTCTTT
medium-sized | TRBJ2-3 | TRBD2 | TRBV9 | 17 | CASSPRQTSGSTDTQYF | TGTGCCAGCAGCCCGCGCCAGACTAGCGGGAGCACAGATACGCAGTATTTT
few | TRBJ2-3 | . | TRBV6-1 | 13 | CASIREGSDTQYF | TGTGCCAGCATCCGTGAGGGGTCAGATACGCAGTATTTT
. | TRBJ1-5 | TRBD1 | TRBV7-8 | 16 | CASSLGQGLTNQPQHF | TGTGCCAGCAGCCTCGGACAGGGATTAACAAATCAGCCCCAGCATTTT
many | TRBJ2-1 | TRBD2 | TRBV7-3 | 16 | CASSLQGTSVYNEQFF | TGTGCCAGCAGCTTACAGGGGACTAGCGTTTACAATGAGCAGTTCTTC
. | TRBJ2-3 | TRBD2 | TRBV11-1 | 15 | CASSLLAGVLDTQYF | TGTGCCAGCAGCCTACTAGCGGGAGTGCTGGATACGCAGTATTTT
once | TRBJ2-7 | TRBD2 | TRBV20-1 | 14 | CSAREPGGAYEQYF | TGCAGTGCTAGAGAGCCGGGGGGGGCCTACGAGCAGTACTTC
. | TRBJ2-1 | . | TRBV11-2 | 15 | CASSSLRGSYNEQFF | TGTGCCAGCAGCTCCCTACGGGGCTCCTACAATGAGCAGTTCTTC
many | TRBJ1-4 | . | TRBV6-2/TRBV6-3 | 15 | CASSYLLGDNEKLFF | TGTGCCAGCAGTTACCTCCTCGGCGATAATGAAAAACTGTTTTTT
few | TRBJ2-7 | TRBD1 | TRBV28 | 12 | CASNRGVYEQYF | TGTGCCAGCAACAGGGGGGTCTACGAGCAGTACTTC
. | TRBJ1-2 | TRBD1 | TRBV6-1 | 15 | CASSTFGTGVYGYTF | TGTGCCAGCAGTACCTTCGGGACAGGGGTTTATGGCTACACCTTC
. | TRBJ2-7 | . | TRBV6-2/TRBV6-3 | 14 | CASSTPAGLRERYF | TGTGCCAGCAGCACCCCAGCGGGTCTAAGGGAGCGGTACTTC
medium-sized | TRBJ1-1 | . | TRBV7-2 | 15 | CASSQQGWGNTEAFF | TGTGCCAGCAGCCAACAGGGTTGGGGCAACACTGAAGCTTTCTTT
many | TRBJ1-6 | . | TRBV4-1 | 16 | CASSQEVGARNSPLHF | TGCGCCAGCAGCCAAGAGGTAGGGGCAAGGAATTCACCCCTCCACTTT
medium-sized | TRBJ2-5 | TRBD1 | TRBV2 | 15 | CASLARQGPAKTQYF | TGTGCCAGCCTAGCCCGACAGGGCCCGGCGAAGACCCAGTACTTC
many | TRBJ1-6 | . | TRBV5-4 | 13 | CASTAGNNSPLHF | TGTGCCAGCACGGCCGGTAATAATTCACCCCTCCACTTT
medium-sized | TRBJ1-1 | . | TRBV6-5 | 14 | CASSYPEQNTEAFF | TGTGCCAGCAGTTACCCAGAGCAGAACACTGAAGCTTTCTTT
many | TRBJ1-5 | . | TRBV24-1 | 12 | CATSRGGQPQHF | TGTGCCACCAGTAGAGGAGGTCAGCCCCAGCATTTT
medium-sized | TRBJ2-5 | TRBD1 | TRBV9 | 15 | CASSAWGQEEETQYF | TGTGCCAGCAGCGCCTGGGGACAGGAGGAGGAGACCCAGTACTTC
few | TRBJ2-3 | . | TRBV5-6 | 16 | CASSLALSPSTDTQYF | TGTGCCAGCAGCTTGGCCCTTTCCCCAAGCACAGATACGCAGTATTTT
medium-sized | TRBJ1-1 | . | TRBV20-1 | 15 | CSASPPQTLNTEAFF | TGCAGTGCTAGCCCACCGCAGACTCTGAACACTGAAGCTTTCTTT
. | TRBJ2-7 | TRBD2 | TRBV6-6 | 16 | CASSYSTSGTLYEQYF | TGTGCCAGCAGTTACTCCACTAGCGGGACCCTATACGAGCAGTACTTC
. | TRBJ2-7 | . | TRBV14 | 15 | CASSRSEGQWYEQYF | TGTGCCAGCAGCCGTAGTGAGGGGCAATGGTACGAGCAGTACTTC
medium-sized | TRBJ2-5 | . | TRBV20-1 | 12 | CSANTRRETQYF | TGCAGTGCTAACACCCGGCGGGAGACCCAGTACTTC